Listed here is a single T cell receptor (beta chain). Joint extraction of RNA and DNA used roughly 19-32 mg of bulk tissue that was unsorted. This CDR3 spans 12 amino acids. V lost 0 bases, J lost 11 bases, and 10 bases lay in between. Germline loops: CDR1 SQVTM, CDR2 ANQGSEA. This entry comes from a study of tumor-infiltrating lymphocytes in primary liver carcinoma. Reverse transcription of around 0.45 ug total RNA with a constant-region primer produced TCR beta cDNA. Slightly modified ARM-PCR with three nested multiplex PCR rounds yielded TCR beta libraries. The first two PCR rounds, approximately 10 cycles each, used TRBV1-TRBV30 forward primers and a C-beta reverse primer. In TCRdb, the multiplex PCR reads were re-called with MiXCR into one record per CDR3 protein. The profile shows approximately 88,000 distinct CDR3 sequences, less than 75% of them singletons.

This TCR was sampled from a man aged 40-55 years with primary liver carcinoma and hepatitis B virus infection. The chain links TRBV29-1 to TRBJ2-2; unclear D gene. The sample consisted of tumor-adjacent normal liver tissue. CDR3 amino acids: CSVEDLGIELFF. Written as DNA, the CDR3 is TGCAGCGTTGAAGATCTTGGGATTGAGCTGTTTTTT.